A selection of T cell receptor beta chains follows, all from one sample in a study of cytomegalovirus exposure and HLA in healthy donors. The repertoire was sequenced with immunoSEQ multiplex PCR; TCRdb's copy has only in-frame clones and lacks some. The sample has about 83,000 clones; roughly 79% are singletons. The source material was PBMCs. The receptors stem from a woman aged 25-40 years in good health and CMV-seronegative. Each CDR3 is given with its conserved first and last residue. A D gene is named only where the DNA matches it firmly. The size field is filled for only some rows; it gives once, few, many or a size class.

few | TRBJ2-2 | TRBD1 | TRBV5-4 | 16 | CASSLLQGAGTGELFF | TGTGCCAGCAGCTTGTTGCAGGGGGCGGGCACCGGGGAGCTGTTTTTT
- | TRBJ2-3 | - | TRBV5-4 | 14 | CASSFWAKLDTQYF | TGTGCCAGCAGCTTTTGGGCCAAGCTCGATACGCAGTATTTT
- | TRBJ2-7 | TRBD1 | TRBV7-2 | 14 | CASSPGGSSYEQYF | TGTGCCAGCAGCCCAGGGGGTAGCTCCTACGAGCAGTACTTC
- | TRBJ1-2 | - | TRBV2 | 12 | CASSDFRYGYTF | TGTGCCAGCAGTGATTTTCGCTATGGCTACACCTTC
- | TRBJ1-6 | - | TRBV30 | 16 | CAWSALPGMGNSPLHF | TGTGCCTGGAGTGCACTACCGGGAATGGGTAATTCACCCCTCCACTTT
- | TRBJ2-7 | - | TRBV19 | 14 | CASSMGGAAYEQYF | TGTGCCAGTAGTATGGGTGGAGCAGCCTACGAGCAGTACTTC
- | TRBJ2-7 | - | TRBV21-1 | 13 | CASSKGQSYEQYF | TGTGCCAGCAGCAAGGGACAGTCCTACGAGCAGTACTTC
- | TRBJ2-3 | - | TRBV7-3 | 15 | CASSFGTSSTDTQYF | TGTGCCAGCAGCTTTGGTACTAGCAGTACAGATACGCAGTATTTT
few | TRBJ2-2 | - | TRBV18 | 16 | CASSPRGAGLPGELFF | TGTGCCAGCTCACCCAGAGGAGCAGGGTTACCCGGGGAGCTGTTTTTT
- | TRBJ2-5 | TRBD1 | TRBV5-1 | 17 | CASSPGQGAHTYETQYF | TGCGCCAGCAGCCCAGGACAGGGGGCGCATACTTATGAGACCCAGTACTTC
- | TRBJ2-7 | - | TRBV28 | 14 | CASRPLTSSYEQYF | TGTGCCAGCAGGCCCCTGACTAGTTCCTACGAGCAGTACTTC
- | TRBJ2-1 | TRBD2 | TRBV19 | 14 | CASSIGTTYNEQFF | TGTGCCAGTAGTATCGGGACTACCTACAATGAGCAGTTCTTC
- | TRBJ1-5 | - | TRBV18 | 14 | CASSADSPNQPQHF | TGTGCCAGCTCAGCGGACAGTCCCAATCAGCCCCAGCATTTT
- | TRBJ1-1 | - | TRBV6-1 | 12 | CASTSRRTEAFF | TGTGCCAGCACCTCCCGGAGGACTGAAGCTTTCTTT
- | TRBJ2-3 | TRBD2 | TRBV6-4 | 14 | CASSDSGGTDTQYF | TGTGCCAGCAGTGACTCGGGAGGGACAGATACGCAGTATTTT